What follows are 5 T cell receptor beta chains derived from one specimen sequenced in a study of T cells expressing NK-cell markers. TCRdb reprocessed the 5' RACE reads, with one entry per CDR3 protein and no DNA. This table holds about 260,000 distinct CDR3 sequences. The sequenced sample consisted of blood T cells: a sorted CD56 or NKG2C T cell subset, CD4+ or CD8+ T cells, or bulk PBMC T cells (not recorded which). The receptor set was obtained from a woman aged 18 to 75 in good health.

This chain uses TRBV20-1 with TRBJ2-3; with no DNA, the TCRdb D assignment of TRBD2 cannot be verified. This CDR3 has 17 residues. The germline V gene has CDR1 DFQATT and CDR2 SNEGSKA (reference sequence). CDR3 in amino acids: CSARDNGPIPGTDTQYF.

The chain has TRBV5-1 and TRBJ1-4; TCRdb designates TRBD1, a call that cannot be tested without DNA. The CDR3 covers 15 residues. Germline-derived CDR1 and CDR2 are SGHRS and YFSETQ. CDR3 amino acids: CASSPGAGKSEKLFF.

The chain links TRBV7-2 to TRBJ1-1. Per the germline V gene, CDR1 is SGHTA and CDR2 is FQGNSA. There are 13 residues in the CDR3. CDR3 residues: CASLMTGFTEAFF.

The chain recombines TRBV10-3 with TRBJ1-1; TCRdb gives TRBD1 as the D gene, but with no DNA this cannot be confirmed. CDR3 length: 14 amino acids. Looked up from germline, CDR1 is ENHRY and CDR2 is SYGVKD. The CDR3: CAIRKGQGFTEAFF.

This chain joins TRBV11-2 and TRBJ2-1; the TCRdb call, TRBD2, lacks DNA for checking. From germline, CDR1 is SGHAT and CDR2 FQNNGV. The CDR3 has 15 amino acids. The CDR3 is CASSSGSGANNEQFF.